Shown below are 29 T cell receptor beta chains from a single sample sequenced in a study of cytomegalovirus exposure and HLA in healthy donors. The PCR was carried out with 60 Vbeta primers and 13 Jbeta primers. The method was immunoSEQ multiplex PCR; TCRdb's version includes in-frame clones alone and lacks a portion of them. The table has 65,000 to 90,000 clones, roughly 78% seen once; the top ten hold under 2.5%. Sample: PBMCs. Receptor source: a young man in good health and CMV-seronegative.

The chain links TRBV5-4 to TRBJ2-4; maybe TRBD2 (6 bases). The CDR3 spans 11 residues. Trimming took 3 bases from V and 8 from J, leaving 6 bases between them. Germline assignment: CDR1 SGHNT and CDR2 YYREEE (reference sequence). The chain's CDR3 is CASSSSDIQYF. The DNA for the CDR3 is TGTGCCAGCAGCTCTAGCGACATTCAGTACTTC.

The rearrangement links TRBV29-1 to TRBJ2-1; 10 bases are shared with TRBD2. The CDR3 length is 14 residues. V shed 7 bases, J shed 6 bases, and the junction held 9 bases outside the gene matches. CDR1 SQVTM and CDR2 ANQGSEA come from the germline V gene. The CDR3 spells CSASLAGRVNEQFF. CDR3 DNA sequence: TGCAGCGCCTCACTAGCGGGACGGGTCAATGAGCAGTTCTTC.

V is TRBV27 and J is TRBJ2-3; perhaps TRBD2 as D (6 bases). Germline lookup yields CDR1 MNHEY and CDR2 SMNVEV (reference sequence). V was cut by 7 bases and J by 2 bases, with 19 bases left in between. This CDR3 contains 16 residues. CDR3 nucleotides: TGTGCCAGCACCTTAAATCGGGACTTCGACACAGATACGCAGTATTTT. Translating gives CASTLNRDFDTDTQYF.

The CDR3 DNA reads TGTGCCAGCAGTGAAGAGGGACTCTCCTACAATGAGCAGTTCTTC. Protein: CASSEEGLSYNEQFF. The rearrangement joins TRBV6-1 to TRBJ2-1, with D possibly TRBD2 on 6 matching bases. CDR3 size: 15 residues. Trimming removed 1 base at V and 0 bases at J, with 7 bases between. Germline CDR1 reads MNHNS; CDR2 reads SASEGT.

The chain carries TRBV19 and TRBJ2-3; weak D call: TRBD1 (6 bases). The CDR3 sequence is 15 residues long. Deletions cut 7 bases from V and 0 bases from J, with 14 bases between. Germline values: CDR1 LNHDA, CDR2 SQIVND (reference sequence). CDR3 sequence: CASKRQGSSTDTQYF. CDR3 nucleotide sequence: TGTGCCAGTAAGCGGCAGGGGTCGAGCACAGATACGCAGTATTTT.

V usage is TRBV29-1 and J usage is TRBJ1-5; the D gene is possibly TRBD1 (5 bases). The CDR3 is 13 residues long. CDR1 is SQVTM, CDR2 ANQGSEA, per germline. Trimming removed 5 bases from V and 3 bases from J, with 11 bases in between. The CDR3 here is CSVNAGLNQPQHF. DNA of the CDR3: TGCAGCGTTAACGCAGGGCTCAATCAGCCCCAGCATTTT.

This clone turned up a few times. This CDR3 reads CAWSPAGRGNEKLFF. The CDR3 DNA reads TGTGCCTGGAGCCCCGCAGGAAGGGGTAATGAAAAACTGTTTTTT. The chain couples TRBV30 to TRBJ1-4; the D gene is possibly TRBD1 (5 bases). Germline V CDR1 and CDR2: GTSNPN, SVGIG (reference sequence). The CDR3 is 15 residues long. V was shortened by 3 bases and J by 4 bases, with 15 bases between the two germline ends.

The CDR3 DNA sequence: TGTGCCAGCAGCTCTAGCGGAGAGGAGACCCAGTACTTC. Encoded protein: CASSSSGEETQYF. V usage is TRBV5-4 and J usage is TRBJ2-5; TRBD2 agrees at 7 bases. The V and J ends lost 3 bases and 5 bases, in that order; junction bases with no gene match: 4. The CDR3 runs 13 residues. Germline assignment: CDR1 SGHNT and CDR2 YYREEE (reference sequence).

This clone showed up just once. The chain combines TRBV18 with TRBJ2-5; 11 nucleotides agree with TRBD2. Looked up from germline, CDR1 is KGHSH and CDR2 is LQKENI. Germline trimming cut 1 base from V and 4 bases from J; bases unmatched to any gene: 2. The CDR3 is 15 amino acids. The CDR3 loop reads CASSPLLAGVETQYF. The CDR3 bases are TGTGCCAGCTCACCACTACTAGCGGGGGTAGAGACCCAGTACTTC.

The chain joins TRBV7-6 to TRBJ1-1; no reliable D call. Trimming took 4 bases from V and 0 from J, leaving 9 bases between them. Germline values: CDR1 SGHVS, CDR2 FNYEAQ. This CDR3 spans 14 amino acids. The CDR3: CASSSDPVNTEAFF. CDR3 bases: TGTGCCAGCAGCTCCGATCCGGTGAACACTGAAGCTTTCTTT.

V gene TRBV27 combines with J gene TRBJ2-7; D is unresolved. Trimming removed 3 bases from V and 0 bases from J, with 6 bases in between. The CDR3 is 13 residues long. CDR1 is MNHEY and CDR2 is SMNVEV in the germline V gene (reference sequence). CDR3 protein: CASSFSSSYEQYF. As DNA, the CDR3 is TGTGCCAGCAGTTTCTCTAGCTCCTACGAGCAGTACTTC.

This clone was seen a single time. CDR3 region: CASSQGQGDYYGYTF. The CDR3 DNA sequence: TGCGCCAGCAGCCAAGGGCAGGGGGATTACTATGGCTACACCTTC. This chain uses TRBV4-3 with TRBJ1-2; 7 bases are shared with TRBD1. The germline V gene has CDR1 LGHNA and CDR2 YSLEER. V dropped 1 base and J dropped 3; count of bases not matched to a gene: 5. The CDR3 consists of 15 residues.

The genes are TRBV4-3 and TRBJ2-4; TRBD1 aligns across 8 bases. With V trimmed by 3 bases and J by 6 bases, 13 bases remained unmatched. Germline V gene lookup returns CDR1 LGHNA and CDR2 YSLEER. The CDR3 contains 17 residues. CDR3 DNA sequence: TGCGCCAGCAGCCACGTCATCGGGGAACAGGGGGGAAACATTCAGTACTTC. Amino acids: CASSHVIGEQGGNIQYF.

The CDR3 region is CATADRRDIYGYTF. The CDR3 nucleotides read TGTGCCACCGCGGATCGACGGGATATCTATGGCTACACCTTC. V and J are TRBV15 and TRBJ1-2; D gene uncertain. V was cut by 8 bases and J by 4 bases, with 17 bases left in between. The CDR3 covers 14 residues. Germline CDR1 is LNHNV and CDR2 is YYDKDF (reference sequence).

The chain carries TRBV10-1 and TRBJ2-1, with TRBD2 matching 10 bases. Germline CDR1 WNHNN, CDR2 SYGVQD (reference sequence). The CDR3 contains 15 residues. The trim removed 5 bases at V and 8 bases at J, leaving 9 bases unmatched. The CDR3 spells CASSPKRGGPYEQFF. The CDR3 coding sequence is TGCGCCAGCAGTCCTAAGCGGGGGGGCCCCTATGAGCAGTTCTTC.

The sample holds a few counts of this clone. The J gene is TRBJ1-5, the V gene TRBV19; TRBD1 is a possible D gene (6 bases). Germline V gene lookup returns CDR1 LNHDA and CDR2 SQIVND (reference sequence). The CDR3 has 17 residues. V lost 6 bases to trimming and J lost 0 bases, with 18 bases between them. The CDR3 coding sequence is TGTGCCAGTAGGCCGGACAGCCCCGGCTATAGCAATCAGCCCCAGCATTTT. Protein product: CASRPDSPGYSNQPQHF.

The chain links TRBV6-5 to TRBJ1-2; D perhaps matches TRBD1 (6 bases). The CDR3 totals 13 residues. Germline CDR1 MNHEY, CDR2 SVGAGI. V was pared by 7 bases and J by 7 bases, with 16 bases between. The DNA for the CDR3 is TGTGCCAGCACCGCCGGACAGAGGGGTGGCTACACCTTC. Residues: CASTAGQRGGYTF.

The chain carries TRBV28 and TRBJ2-4; 7 bases match TRBD1. Germline loops: CDR1 MDHEN, CDR2 SYDVKM. After removal of 5 bases from V and 0 bases from J, the junction contained 13 bases not matched to a gene. This CDR3 has 18 amino acids. The CDR3: CASSTLGDRMLAKNIQYF. In DNA form, the CDR3 reads TGTGCCAGCAGTACCTTAGGGGACAGAATGTTAGCCAAAAACATTCAGTACTTC.

The chain is built from TRBV5-1 and TRBJ2-7; a weak D match, TRBD1 (5 bases). Germline V lookup: CDR1 SGHRS, CDR2 YFSETQ. Trimming left V 0 bases short and J 1 base short, with 17 bases between. This CDR3 comprises 17 residues. CDR3 nucleotides: TGCGCCAGCAGCTTGGGATTTGGGGCAGGGCATTCCTACGAGCAGTACTTC. This translates into CASSLGFGAGHSYEQYF. Using reference TRBV5-1 and TRBJ2-7 for the parts outside the CDR3, the full variable domain is KAGVTQTPRYLIKTRGQQVTLSCSPISGHRSVSWYQQTPGQGLQFLFEYFSETQRNKGNFPGRFSGRQFSNSRSEMNVSTLELGDSALYLCASSLGFGAGHSYEQYFGPGTRLTVT.

The chain joins TRBV7-2 to TRBJ2-7; TRBD1 matches at 10 bases. CDR3 size: 15 residues. Germline values: CDR1 SGHTA, CDR2 FQGNSA. Losses at the gene ends were 4 bases for V and 1 base for J; bases not matched to a gene: 4. Here the CDR3 DNA reads TGTGCCAGCAGCTCCAGGACAGGGGGATCCTACGAGCAGTACTTC. Its translation: CASSSRTGGSYEQYF.

The chain uses TRBV9 and TRBJ2-1; the match to TRBD2 covers 7 bases. This CDR3 contains 13 residues. In germline, CDR1 is SGDLS, CDR2 YYNGEE. V dropped 0 bases and J dropped 7; count of bases not matched to a gene: 1. CDR3 in DNA: TGTGCCAGCAGCGTAGTTAGCGGGAATGAGCAGTTCTTC. Its translation: CASSVVSGNEQFF.

This clone occurred a few times. The chain has TRBV27 and TRBJ2-5, with D perhaps TRBD1 (5 bases). The CDR3 is 14 amino acids. Germline CDR1 MNHEY, CDR2 SMNVEV (reference sequence). V was clipped by 1 base and J by 2 bases, with 8 bases between them. The CDR3 nucleotides read TGTGCCAGCAGTTTATGGGGCCTACAAGAGACCCAGTACTTC. This gives the protein CASSLWGLQETQYF.

The chain recombines TRBV7-2 with TRBJ2-5; D possibly corresponds to TRBD2 (5 bases). The CDR3 covers 15 residues. Trimming stripped 8 bases from V and 4 bases from J, with 20 bases between. Germline V CDR1 and CDR2: SGHTA, FQGNSA. The CDR3 region has the DNA TGTGCCAGCCTAAACCCGAGCCCGGGGTTAGAGACCCAGTACTTC. Its protein is CASLNPSPGLETQYF.

The chain combines TRBV7-2 with TRBJ2-2; 7 nucleotides match TRBD2. The CDR3 spans 15 residues. Germline V gives CDR1 SGHTA, CDR2 FQGNSA. The V and J ends lost 3 bases and 1 base, in that order; junction bases with no gene match: 2. Written as DNA, the CDR3 is TGTGCCAGCAGCTTGGCGGGGGAGAACACCGGGGAGCTGTTTTTT. Translating gives CASSLAGENTGELFF.

This CDR3 reads CAWNSVGRDNEKLFF. The CDR3 DNA is TGTGCCTGGAATAGTGTGGGCAGAGATAATGAAAAACTGTTTTTT. The V gene is TRBV30, the J gene TRBJ1-4, with D hard to call. With 4 bases removed from V and 4 bases from J, the gap between germline ends came to 16 bases. The CDR3 has 15 amino acids. CDR1 and CDR2 from the germline V gene are GTSNPN and SVGIG (reference sequence).

This chain uses TRBV29-1 with TRBJ1-2, with 11 positions matching TRBD1. Germline CDR1 reads SQVTM; CDR2 reads ANQGSEA. V lost 1 base, J lost 4 bases, and 8 bases stayed unmatched. The CDR3 runs to 16 residues. DNA of the CDR3: TGCAGCGTTGAAGCGGGAGGACAGGGGGCATTCTATGGCTACACCTTC. It encodes CSVEAGGQGAFYGYTF.

The rearrangement joins TRBV7-3 to TRBJ1-4; possibly TRBD1 for D (6 bases). CDR1 is SGHTA and CDR2 is FQGTGA in the germline V gene. Trimming left V 4 bases short and J 2 bases short, with 11 bases between. This CDR3 is built from 15 residues. CDR3 residues: CASSSGVFTNEKLFF. CDR3 nucleotide sequence: TGTGCCAGCAGCTCAGGGGTTTTCACTAATGAAAAACTGTTTTTT.

The chain couples TRBV2 to TRBJ1-1; 8 nucleotides line up with TRBD1. Per the germline V gene, CDR1 is SNHLY and CDR2 is FYNNEI. The CDR3 has 14 residues. V was pared by 4 bases and J by 11 bases, with 12 bases of the junction left unmatched. CDR3 sequence reads: CASSGTGRFSWAFF. CDR3 nucleotide sequence: TGTGCCAGCAGTGGGACAGGGAGGTTTTCTTGGGCTTTCTTT.

CDR3 protein: CASSVRDRITGELFF. The CDR3, as DNA: TGTGCCAGTAGTGTCCGGGACAGGATCACCGGGGAGCTGTTTTTT. The chain carries TRBV19 and TRBJ2-2; 8 nucleotides agree with TRBD1. Trimming cost V 5 bases and J 4 bases; bases outside gene matches: 6. The CDR3 is 15 residues long. The V gene's germline CDR1 is LNHDA and CDR2 SQIVND (reference sequence).